The present T cell receptor (beta chain) was sequenced within a study of blood T cell repertoires in COVID-19. About the study: Both acute and convalescent COVID-19 samples were obtained from the United States, Italy and Spain. From T cells, B-cell-depleted T cells, or PBMCs came the material, which was cDNA or gDNA.

Authors' analysis steps: How many nucleated cells were present was estimated from reference gene primer amplification. TCRdb's table, derived via immunoSEQ multiplex PCR, lists solely in-frame clones and lacks some. V and J calls plus clone size are reproduced from that table; the DNA served to infer D and trimming. The sample yields roughly 250,000 clones, over 75% seen once. V was shortened by 3 bases and J by 6 bases, with 18 bases between the two germline ends. CDR1 is KGHSH and CDR2 is LQKENI in the germline V gene. There are 15 residues in the CDR3. The receptor's source is a woman aged 40 to 50 who had recovered from COVID-19. The chain is built from TRBV18 and TRBJ2-7; no clear D. The specimen was peripheral blood. The CDR3 protein is CASSPLGSADREQYF. In nucleotides, the CDR3 is TGTGCCAGCTCACCGTTAGGCTCGGCGGATCGCGAGCAGTACTTC.